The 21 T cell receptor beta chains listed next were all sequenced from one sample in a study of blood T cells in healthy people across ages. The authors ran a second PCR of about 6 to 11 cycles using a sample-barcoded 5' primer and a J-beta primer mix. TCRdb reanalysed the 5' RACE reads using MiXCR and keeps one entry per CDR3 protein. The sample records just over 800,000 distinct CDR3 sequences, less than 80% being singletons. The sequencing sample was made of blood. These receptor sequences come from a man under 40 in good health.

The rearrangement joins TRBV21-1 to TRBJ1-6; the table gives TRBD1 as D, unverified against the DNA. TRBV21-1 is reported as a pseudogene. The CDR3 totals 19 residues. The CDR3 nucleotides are TGTGCCAGCAGCAAACTGCTCGGCCCAGTCCGCTCCTATAATTCACCCCTCCACTTT. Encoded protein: CASSKLLGPVRSYNSPLHF.

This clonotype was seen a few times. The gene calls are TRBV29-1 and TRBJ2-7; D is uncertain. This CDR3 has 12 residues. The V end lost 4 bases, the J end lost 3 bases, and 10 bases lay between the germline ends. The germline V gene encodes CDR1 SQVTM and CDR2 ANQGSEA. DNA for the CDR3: TGCAGCGTTGGGGTCAGACTCTACGAGCAGTACTTC. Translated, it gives CSVGVRLYEQYF.

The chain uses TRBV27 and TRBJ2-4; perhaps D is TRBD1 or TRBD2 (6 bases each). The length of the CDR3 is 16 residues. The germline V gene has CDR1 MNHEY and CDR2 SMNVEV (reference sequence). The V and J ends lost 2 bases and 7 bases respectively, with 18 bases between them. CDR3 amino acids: CASSLSGWGAFNIQYF. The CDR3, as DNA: TGTGCCAGCAGTTTAAGTGGGTGGGGGGCCTTCAACATTCAGTACTTC.

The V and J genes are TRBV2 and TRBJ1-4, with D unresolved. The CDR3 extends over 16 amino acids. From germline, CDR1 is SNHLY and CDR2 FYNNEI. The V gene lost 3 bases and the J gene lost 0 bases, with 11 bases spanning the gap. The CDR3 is CASSELQSATNEKLFF. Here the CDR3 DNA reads TGTGCCAGCAGTGAGTTACAGTCCGCAACTAATGAAAAACTGTTTTTT.

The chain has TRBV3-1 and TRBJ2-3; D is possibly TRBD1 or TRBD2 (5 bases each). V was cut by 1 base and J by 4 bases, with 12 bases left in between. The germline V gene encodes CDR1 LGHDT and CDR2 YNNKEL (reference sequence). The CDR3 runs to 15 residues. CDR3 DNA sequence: TGTGCCAGCAGCCAAGGGGACGAATACTCAGATACGCAGTATTTT. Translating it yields CASSQGDEYSDTQYF.

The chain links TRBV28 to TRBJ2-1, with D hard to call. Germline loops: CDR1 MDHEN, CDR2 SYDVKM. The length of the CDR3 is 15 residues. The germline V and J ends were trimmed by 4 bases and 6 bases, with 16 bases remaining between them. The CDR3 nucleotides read TGTGCCAGCAGTTCCCGTCCTCCACTCCCCAATGAGCAGTTCTTC. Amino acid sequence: CASSSRPPLPNEQFF.

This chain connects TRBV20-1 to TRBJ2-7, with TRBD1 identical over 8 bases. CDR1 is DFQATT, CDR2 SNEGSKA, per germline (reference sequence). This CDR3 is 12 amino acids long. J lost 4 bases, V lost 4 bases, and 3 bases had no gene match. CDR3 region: CSATDREYEQYF. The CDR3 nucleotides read TGCAGTGCTACGGACAGGGAATACGAGCAGTACTTC.

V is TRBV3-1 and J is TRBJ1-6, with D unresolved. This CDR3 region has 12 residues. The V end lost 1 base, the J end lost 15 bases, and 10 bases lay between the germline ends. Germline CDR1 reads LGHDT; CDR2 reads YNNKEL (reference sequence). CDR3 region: CASSQGVTDLHF. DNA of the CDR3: TGTGCCAGCAGCCAAGGAGTCACAGACCTCCACTTT.

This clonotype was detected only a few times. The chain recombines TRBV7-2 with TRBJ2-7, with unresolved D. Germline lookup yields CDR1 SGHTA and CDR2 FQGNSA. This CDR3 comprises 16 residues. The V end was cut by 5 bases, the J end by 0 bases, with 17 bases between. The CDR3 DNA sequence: TGTGCCAGCAGCCCCCAACCCACCAGGAGCTCCTACGAGCAGTACTTC. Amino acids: CASSPQPTRSSYEQYF.

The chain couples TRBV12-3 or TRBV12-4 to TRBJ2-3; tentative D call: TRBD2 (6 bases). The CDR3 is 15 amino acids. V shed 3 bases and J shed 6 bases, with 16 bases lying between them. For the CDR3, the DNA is TGTGCCAGCAGTTTTAGGCTACAGGAGGGGGATACGCAGTATTTT. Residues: CASSFRLQEGDTQYF.

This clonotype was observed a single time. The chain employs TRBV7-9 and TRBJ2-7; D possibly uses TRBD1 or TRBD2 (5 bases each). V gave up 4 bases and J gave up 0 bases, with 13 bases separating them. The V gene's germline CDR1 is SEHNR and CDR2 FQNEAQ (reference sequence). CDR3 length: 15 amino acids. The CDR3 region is CASSSRDAASYEQYF. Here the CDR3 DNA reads TGTGCCAGCAGCTCCCGGGACGCCGCCTCCTACGAGCAGTACTTC.

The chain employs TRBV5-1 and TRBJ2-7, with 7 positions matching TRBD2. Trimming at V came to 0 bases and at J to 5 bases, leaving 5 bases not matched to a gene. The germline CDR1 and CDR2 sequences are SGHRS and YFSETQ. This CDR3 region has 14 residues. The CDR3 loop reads CASSLEGGTDEQYF. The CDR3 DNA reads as TGCGCCAGCAGCTTGGAGGGAGGGACCGACGAGCAGTACTTC.

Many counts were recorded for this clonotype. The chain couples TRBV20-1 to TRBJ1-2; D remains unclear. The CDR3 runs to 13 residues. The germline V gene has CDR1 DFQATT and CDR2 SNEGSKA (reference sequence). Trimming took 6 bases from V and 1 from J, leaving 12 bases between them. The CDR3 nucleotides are TGCAGTGCCCAAAATACAGTTAACTATGGCTACACCTTC. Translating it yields CSAQNTVNYGYTF.

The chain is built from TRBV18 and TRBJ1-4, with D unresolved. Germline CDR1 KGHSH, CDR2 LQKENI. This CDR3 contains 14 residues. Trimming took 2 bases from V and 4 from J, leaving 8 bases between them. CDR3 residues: CASSPAQINEKLFF. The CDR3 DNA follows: TGTGCCAGCTCACCAGCTCAGATTAATGAAAAACTGTTTTTT. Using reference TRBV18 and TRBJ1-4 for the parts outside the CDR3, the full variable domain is NAGVMQNPRHLVRRRGQEARLRCSPMKGHSHVYWYRQLPEEGLKFMVYLQKENIIDESGMPKERFSAEFPKEGPSILRIQQVVRGDSAAYFCASSPAQINEKLFFGSGTQLSVL.

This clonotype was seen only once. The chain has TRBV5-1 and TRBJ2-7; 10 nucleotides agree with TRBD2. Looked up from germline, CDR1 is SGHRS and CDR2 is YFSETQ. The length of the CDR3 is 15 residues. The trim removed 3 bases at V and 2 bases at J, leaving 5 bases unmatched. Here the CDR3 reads CASSYLAGGTYEQYF. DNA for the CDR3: TGCGCCAGCAGCTACTTAGCGGGAGGTACCTACGAGCAGTACTTC. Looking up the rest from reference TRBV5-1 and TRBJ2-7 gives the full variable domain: KAGVTQTPRYLIKTRGQQVTLSCSPISGHRSVSWYQQTPGQGLQFLFEYFSETQRNKGNFPGRFSGRQFSNSRSEMNVSTLELGDSALYLCASSYLAGGTYEQYFGPGTRLTVT.

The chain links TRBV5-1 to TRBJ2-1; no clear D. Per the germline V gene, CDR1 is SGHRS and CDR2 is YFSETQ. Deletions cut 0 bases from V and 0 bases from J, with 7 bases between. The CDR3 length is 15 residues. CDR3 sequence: CASSLVYPSYNEQFF. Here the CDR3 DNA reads TGCGCCAGCAGCTTGGTCTATCCCTCCTACAATGAGCAGTTCTTC.

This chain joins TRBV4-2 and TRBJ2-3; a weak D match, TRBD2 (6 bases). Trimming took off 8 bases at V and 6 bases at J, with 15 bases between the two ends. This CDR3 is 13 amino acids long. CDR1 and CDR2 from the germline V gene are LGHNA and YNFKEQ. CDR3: CASGDHRGDTQYF. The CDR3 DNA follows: TGTGCCAGCGGCGATCACCGGGGGGATACGCAGTATTTT.

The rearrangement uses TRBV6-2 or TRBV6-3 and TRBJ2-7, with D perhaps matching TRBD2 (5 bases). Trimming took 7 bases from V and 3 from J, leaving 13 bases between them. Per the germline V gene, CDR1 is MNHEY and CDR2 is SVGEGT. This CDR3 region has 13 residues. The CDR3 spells CASKVVGGYEQYF. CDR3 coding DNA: TGTGCCAGCAAAGTCGTCGGAGGCTACGAGCAGTACTTC.

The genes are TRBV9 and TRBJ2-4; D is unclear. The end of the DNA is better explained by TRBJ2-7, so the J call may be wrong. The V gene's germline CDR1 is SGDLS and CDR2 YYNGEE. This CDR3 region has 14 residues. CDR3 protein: CASSVERLSYEQYF. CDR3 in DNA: TGTGCCAGCAGCGTAGAGAGGCTAAGCTACGAGCAGTACTTC.

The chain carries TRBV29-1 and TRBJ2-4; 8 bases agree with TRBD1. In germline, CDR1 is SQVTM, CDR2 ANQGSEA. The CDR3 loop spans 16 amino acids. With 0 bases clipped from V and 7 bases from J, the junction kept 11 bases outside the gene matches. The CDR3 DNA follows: TGCAGCGTTGAAGAAGGGCCGACAGGGGCAAGGAACATTCAGTACTTC. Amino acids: CSVEEGPTGARNIQYF.

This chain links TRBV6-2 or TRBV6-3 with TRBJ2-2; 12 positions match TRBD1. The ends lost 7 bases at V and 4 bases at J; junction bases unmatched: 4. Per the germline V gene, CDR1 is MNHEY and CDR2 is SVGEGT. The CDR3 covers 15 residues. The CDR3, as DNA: TGTGCCAGCACCAAGGGACAGGGGGCCACCGGGGAGCTGTTTTTT. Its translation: CASTKGQGATGELFF.